This TCR beta chain derives from a study of cytomegalovirus exposure and HLA in healthy donors. At the level of the study: A previous analysis identified about 110 million unique TCR beta sequences derived from some 170 million T cells.

For this clone: Antigen: not known.

PCR involved 60 Vbeta and 13 Jbeta primers. Source study methods: Per a later analysis, the number of unique TCR beta chains was around 80 million, of which 8.5 million to 11 million were shared. Repertoires were generated with immunoSEQ multiplex PCR, while TCRdb's copy carries only in-frame clones and drops some. V and J calls and clone size come straight from that table; D and trimming were deduced from the DNA. There are about 270,000 clones in the sample; around two thirds occur only once, and under 2.5% lies in the top ten. Study observations and caveats: TCR beta sequences reportedly predicted most subjects' HLA-A and HLA-B alleles accurately.

Sequenced: PBMCs. This clonotype was sampled from a female donor in good health and CMV-seronegative.

The chain's CDR3 is CASSPGTGQHEQYF. The CDR3 coding sequence is TGTGCCAGCAGCCCCGGGACAGGGCAACACGAGCAGTACTTC. The rearrangement joins TRBV7-9 to TRBJ2-7; TRBD1 aligns across 9 bases. In germline, CDR1 is SEHNR, CDR2 FQNEAQ (reference sequence). V was pared by 5 bases and J by 5 bases, with 7 bases of the junction left unmatched. The CDR3 sequence is 14 residues long.